Listed here are 11 T cell receptor beta chains from one sample, sequenced in a study of CXCR3-negative and CXCR3-positive naive CD8 T cells. General study points: Naive cells that were CXCR3-positive had more hydrophobic TRB CDR3s (compared with CXCR3-negative naive cells).

These receptors are not linked to any known antigen. The libraries of TRB cDNA were prepared using 5' RACE with UMI labels. No DNA is given; TCRdb re-called the 5' RACE reads and lists each CDR3 protein once. The sample table sets out tens of thousands of distinct CDR3 sequences. Sequencing used naive CXCR3+ CD8+ T cells from blood. This sample's subset: CD45RO-CCR7+CD27+CD95- naive CD8+ T cells expressing CXCR3 (TNR3+). The receptor set was obtained from a human donor in good health. Some clones in this sample may be carry-over from other donors' samples.

The chain couples TRBV11-1 to TRBJ2-2; TCRdb returns TRBD2, unconfirmable since there is no DNA. The V gene's germline CDR1 is SGHAT and CDR2 FQDESV (reference sequence). The CDR3 length is 16 residues. CDR3 region: CASSLDLRKDTGELFF.

The V and J genes are TRBV6-4 and TRBJ2-1; TCRdb returns TRBD2, unconfirmable since there is no DNA. CDR3 size: 15 residues. CDR1 and CDR2 (germline): MRHNA, SNTAGT. The chain's CDR3 is CASSETSGLYNEQFF.

This chain links TRBV28 with TRBJ2-7; TCRdb's D call, TRBD1, is unchecked because there is no DNA. The CDR3 totals 14 residues. The V gene's germline CDR1 is MDHEN and CDR2 SYDVKM. This CDR3 reads CASRRQGRIHEQYF. The full variable domain, completed using reference TRBV28 and TRBJ2-7, is DVKVTQSSRYLVKRTGEKVFLECVQDMDHENMFWYRQDPGLGLRLIYFSYDVKMKEKGDIPEGYSVSREKKERFSLILESASTNQTSMYLCASRRQGRIHEQYFGPGTRLTVT.

The rearrangement links TRBV7-2 to TRBJ2-7. The germline gives CDR1 SGHTA, CDR2 FQGNSA. The CDR3 is made up of 15 amino acids. CDR3 sequence: CASSLVHSNSYEQYF.

The gene calls are TRBV7-9 and TRBJ1-2; TCRdb's D call of TRBD1 is untestable without DNA. The CDR3 totals 17 residues. Germline V gene sequence: CDR1 SEHNR, CDR2 FQNEAQ (reference sequence). The CDR3 protein is CASSSTLLDRPNYGYTF.

The V and J genes are TRBV27 and TRBJ2-1. CDR1 is MNHEY and CDR2 is SMNVEV in the germline V gene (reference sequence). The CDR3 spans 13 residues. The CDR3 sequence is CASSFGVHNEQFF.

The V gene is TRBV20-1, the J gene TRBJ2-7. In germline, CDR1 is DFQATT, CDR2 SNEGSKA (reference sequence). CDR3 length equals 12 residues. This CDR3 reads CSARDLENEQYF.

V gene TRBV20-1 combines with J gene TRBJ2-5; the D gene TCRdb calls, TRBD1, cannot be checked with no DNA. Germline V gene sequence: CDR1 DFQATT, CDR2 SNEGSKA (reference sequence). The CDR3 is 16 amino acids. The CDR3 sequence: CSARDPGGATEETQYF.

The V gene is TRBV7-2, the J gene TRBJ2-3; the D gene TCRdb calls, TRBD2, cannot be checked with no DNA. There are 16 residues in the CDR3. CDR1 is SGHTA and CDR2 is FQGNSA in the germline V gene. Here the CDR3 reads CASSSLAGGLLDTQYF.

The chain carries TRBV5-1 and TRBJ2-7. CDR1 is SGHRS and CDR2 is YFSETQ in the germline V gene. This CDR3 has 16 amino acids. CDR3 amino acids: CASSWGHPKGSYEQYF.

CDR3 loop: CASTSGPTYEQYF. The chain is built from TRBV4-2 and TRBJ2-7; TCRdb's D gene call, TRBD1, goes unchecked for lack of DNA. The CDR3 loop spans 13 amino acids. Germline loops: CDR1 LGHNA, CDR2 YNFKEQ.